This T cell receptor beta chain was recovered during a study of T cell repertoires in aging, cancer and after chemotherapy. About the research overall: Donors were grouped into six age bands spanning 30 or younger through 70 or older.

Only one count was recorded for this clonotype. The antigen is not known. With a much larger clone just one base away, this may be a read error. Study-level results: In each cancer cohort, median generation probability increased across chemotherapy, suggesting thymic output rebounded. Compared with age-matched healthy donors, untreated hematological or solid cancer patients showed higher blood TCR clonality.

Multiplex touch-down PCR with TRB-A/B primers amplified rearranged V-D-J TRB sequences. TCRdb itself ran the multiplex PCR reads through MiXCR, one entry per CDR3 protein. The data contain over 8,500 distinct CDR3 sequences, around 22% of them singletons. Peripheral blood genomic DNA, not sorted cells or RNA, was the template. CDR3 length: 13 residues. In germline, CDR1 is MNHEY, CDR2 SVGAGI. The receptor's source is a human donor in good health. The sequencing input was blood. This sequence joins TRBV6-5 and TRBJ1-2; the D is unclear. DNA of the CDR3: TGTGCCAGAAGTTACTCGTCGATCTATGGCTACACCTTC. It is translated as CARSYSSIYGYTF.